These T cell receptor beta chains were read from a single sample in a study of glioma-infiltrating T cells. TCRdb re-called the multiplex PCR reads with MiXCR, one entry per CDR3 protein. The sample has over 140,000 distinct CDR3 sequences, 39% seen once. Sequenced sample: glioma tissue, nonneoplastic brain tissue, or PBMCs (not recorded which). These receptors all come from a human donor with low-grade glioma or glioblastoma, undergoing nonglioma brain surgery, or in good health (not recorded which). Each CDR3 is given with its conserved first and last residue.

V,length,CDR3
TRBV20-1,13,CSARQGASTEAFF
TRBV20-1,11,CSARKGTEAFF
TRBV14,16,CASSQFWASSYNEQFF
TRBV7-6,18,CARTLHPPGTGGFQPQHF
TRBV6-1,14,CASSSSRGYGEAFF
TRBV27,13,CASSPDRVGEQYF
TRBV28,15,CASSLLETGGETQYF
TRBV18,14,CASSPGSSGNTIYF
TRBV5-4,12,CASSRYTEKLFF
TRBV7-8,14,CASSLADRNTEAFF
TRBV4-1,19,CASSQVTSLDSGANYGYTF
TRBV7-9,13,CDSSLGGNHEQYF
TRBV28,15,CASRPTGTANTEAFF
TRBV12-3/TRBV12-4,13,CASSLAGFNTQYF
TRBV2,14,CASGRDRGYLEQYF
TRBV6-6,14,CASSYSTSVYGYTF
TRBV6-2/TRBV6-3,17,CASRPLGRGTLTYEQYF
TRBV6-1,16,CASSERGVRGSDEQYF
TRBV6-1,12,CASSQRVGEQYF
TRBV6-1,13,CASSLRELDTQYF
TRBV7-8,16,CASSTRTGGNSYGYTF
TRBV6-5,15,CASTQGTGGTYEQYF
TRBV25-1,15,CASSDTTGSSYEQYF
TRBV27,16,CASSPGTGRMNTEAFF
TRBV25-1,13,CASSDRSSYGYTF
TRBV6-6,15,CASSYSSSGRDEQYF
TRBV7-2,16,CASSPMGQGEADTQYF
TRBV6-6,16,CASSYGTSGRLYEQYF
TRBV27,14,CASSLSWGNYGYTF
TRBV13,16,CASSLLQAGSTDTQYF
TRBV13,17,CASSQVSARQGVTEAFF